This TCR beta chain was documented in a study of T-cell reconstitution after alpha-beta-depleted transplantation in children. Overall study results and limits: Some patients owed their high day-60 TCRbeta diversity to surviving recipient T cells and thymic progenitors. T cells produced anew were the main source of T-cell counts and diversity one year after transplant.

Worth noting for this clonotype: The antigen is unknown.

This CDR3 has 16 residues. After removal of 0 bases from V and 7 bases from J, the junction contained 6 bases not matched to a gene. The V gene's germline CDR1 is KGHDR and CDR2 SFDVKD. Unique molecular identifiers tagged the TCRbeta library. TCRdb re-called the PCR reads with MiXCR, one entry per CDR3 protein. The sample yields 700,000 to 850,000 distinct CDR3 sequences, about 16% seen once. The material was PBMCs, mostly from graft donor cells, obtained 360 days after TCRalphabeta/CD19-depleted stem cell transplant. The origin of this receptor is a male patient younger than 18 who had a stem cell transplant for acute lymphoblastic leukemia, so the T cells may come from the graft donor. The V gene is TRBV24-1, the J gene TRBJ2-1, with 9 bases lining up with TRBD1. The CDR3, as DNA: TGTGCCACCAGTGATTTGCACGGGACAGGGTGGAATGAGCAGTTCTTC. Its translation: CATSDLHGTGWNEQFF.